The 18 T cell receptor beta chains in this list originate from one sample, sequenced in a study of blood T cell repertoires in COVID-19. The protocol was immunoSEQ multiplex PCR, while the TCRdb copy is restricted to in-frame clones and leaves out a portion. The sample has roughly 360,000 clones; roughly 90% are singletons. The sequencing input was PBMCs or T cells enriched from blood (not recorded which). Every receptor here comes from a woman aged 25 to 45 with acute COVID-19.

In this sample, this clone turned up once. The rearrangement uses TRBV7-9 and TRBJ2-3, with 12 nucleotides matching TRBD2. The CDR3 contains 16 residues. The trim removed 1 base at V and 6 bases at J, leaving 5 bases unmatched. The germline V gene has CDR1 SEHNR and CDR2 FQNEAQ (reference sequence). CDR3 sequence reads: CASSLGLAGGMDTQYF. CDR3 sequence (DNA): TGTGCCAGCAGCTTAGGCCTAGCGGGGGGGATGGATACGCAGTATTTT.

CDR3 region: CASSAGNTEAFF. The DNA of the CDR3 is TGTGCCAGTAGTGCAGGAAACACTGAAGCTTTCTTT. This rearrangement joins TRBV19 to TRBJ1-1; D remains unclear. Trimming left V 5 bases short and J 2 bases short, with 6 bases between. The CDR3 loop spans 12 amino acids. Germline CDR1 reads LNHDA; CDR2 reads SQIVND (reference sequence).

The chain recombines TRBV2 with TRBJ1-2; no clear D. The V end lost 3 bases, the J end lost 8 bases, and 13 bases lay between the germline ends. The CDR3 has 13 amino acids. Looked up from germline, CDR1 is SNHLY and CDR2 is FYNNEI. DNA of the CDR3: TGTGCCAGCAGTGACGCAGGCACTGGAGGCTACACCTTC. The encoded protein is CASSDAGTGGYTF.

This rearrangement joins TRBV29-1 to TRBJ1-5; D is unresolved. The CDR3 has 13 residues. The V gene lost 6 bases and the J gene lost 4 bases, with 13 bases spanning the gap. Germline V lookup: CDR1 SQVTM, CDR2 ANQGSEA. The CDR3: CSVGWGGNQPQHF. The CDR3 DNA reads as TGCAGCGTAGGTTGGGGAGGAAATCAGCCCCAGCATTTT.

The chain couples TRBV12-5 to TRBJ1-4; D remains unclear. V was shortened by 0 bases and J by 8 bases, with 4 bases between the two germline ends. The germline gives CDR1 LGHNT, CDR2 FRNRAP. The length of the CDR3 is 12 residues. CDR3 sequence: CASGLVGEKLFF. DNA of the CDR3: TGTGCTAGTGGTTTGGTGGGCGAAAAACTGTTTTTT. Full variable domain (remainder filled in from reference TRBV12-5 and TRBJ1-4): DARVTQTPRHKVTEMGQEVTMRCQPILGHNTVFWYRQTMMQGLELLAYFRNRAPLDDSGMPKDRFSAEMPDATLATLKIQPSEPRDSAVYFCASGLVGEKLFFGSGTQLSVL.

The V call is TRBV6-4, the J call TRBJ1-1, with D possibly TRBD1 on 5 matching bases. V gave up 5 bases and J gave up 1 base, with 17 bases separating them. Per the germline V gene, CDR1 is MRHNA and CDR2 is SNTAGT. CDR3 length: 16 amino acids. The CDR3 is CASSQVGGQGNTEAFF. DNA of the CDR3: TGTGCCAGCAGTCAAGTGGGAGGGCAGGGGAACACTGAAGCTTTCTTT.

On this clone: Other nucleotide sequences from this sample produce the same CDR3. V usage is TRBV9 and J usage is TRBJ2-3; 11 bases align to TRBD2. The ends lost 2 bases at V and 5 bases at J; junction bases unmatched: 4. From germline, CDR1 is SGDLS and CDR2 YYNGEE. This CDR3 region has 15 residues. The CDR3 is CASSVSGGAGDTQYF. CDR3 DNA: TGTGCCAGCAGCGTTAGCGGGGGGGCAGGAGATACGCAGTATTTT.

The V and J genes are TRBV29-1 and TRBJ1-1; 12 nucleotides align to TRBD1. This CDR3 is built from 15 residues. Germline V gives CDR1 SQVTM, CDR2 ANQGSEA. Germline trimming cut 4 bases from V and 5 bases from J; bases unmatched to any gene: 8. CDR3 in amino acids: CSVGGQGARGTEAFF. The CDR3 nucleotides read TGCAGCGTTGGGGGACAGGGGGCGAGGGGAACTGAAGCTTTCTTT.

CDR3 DNA: TGCGCCAGCAGTGGAGTCCGCGGGGAGCAGTTCTTC. Residues: CASSGVRGEQFF. The chain joins TRBV10-2 to TRBJ2-1, with D perhaps matching TRBD2 (5 bases). From germline, CDR1 is WSHSY and CDR2 SAAADI. The CDR3 has 12 residues. V was trimmed by 4 bases and J by 10 bases, leaving 11 bases between them.

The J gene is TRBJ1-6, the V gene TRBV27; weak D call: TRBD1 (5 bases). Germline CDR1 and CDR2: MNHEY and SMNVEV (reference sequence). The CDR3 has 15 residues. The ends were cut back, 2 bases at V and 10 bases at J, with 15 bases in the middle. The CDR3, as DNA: TGTGCCAGCAGTTTAGGTGTCGGGCAGGGATCACCCCTCCACTTT. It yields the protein CASSLGVGQGSPLHF.

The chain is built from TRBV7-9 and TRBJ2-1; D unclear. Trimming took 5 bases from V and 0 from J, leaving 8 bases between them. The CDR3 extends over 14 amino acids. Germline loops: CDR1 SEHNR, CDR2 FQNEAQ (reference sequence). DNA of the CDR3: TGTGCCAGCAGCGACTGGAGCTCCTACAATGAGCAGTTCTTC. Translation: CASSDWSSYNEQFF.

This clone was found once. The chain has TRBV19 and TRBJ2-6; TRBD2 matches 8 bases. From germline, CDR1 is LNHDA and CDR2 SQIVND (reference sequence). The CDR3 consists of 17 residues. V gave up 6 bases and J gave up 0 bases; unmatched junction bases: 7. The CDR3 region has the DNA TGTGCCAGTAGGCAGTCGGGACTAGGCTCTGGGGCCAACGTCCTGACTTTC. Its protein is CASRQSGLGSGANVLTF.

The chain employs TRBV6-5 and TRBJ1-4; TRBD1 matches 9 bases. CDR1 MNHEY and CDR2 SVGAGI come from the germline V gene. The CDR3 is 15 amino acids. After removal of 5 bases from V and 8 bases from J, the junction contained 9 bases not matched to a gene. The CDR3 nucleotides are TGTGCCAGCAGTATACACGGGACAGGGAACGAAAAACTGTTTTTT. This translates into CASSIHGTGNEKLFF.

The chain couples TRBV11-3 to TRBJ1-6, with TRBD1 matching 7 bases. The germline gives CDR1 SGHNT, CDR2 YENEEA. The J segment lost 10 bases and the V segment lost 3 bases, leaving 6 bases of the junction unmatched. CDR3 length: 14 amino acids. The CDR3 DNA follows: TGTGCCAGCAGCTTGGGCGGGACAGCCTCACCCCTCCACTTT. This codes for CASSLGGTASPLHF. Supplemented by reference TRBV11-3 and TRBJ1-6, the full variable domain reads EAGVVQSPRYKIIEKKQPVAFWCNPISGHNTLYWYLQNLGQGPELLIRYENEEAVDDSQLPKDRFSAERLKGVDSTLKIQPAELGDSAVYLCASSLGGTASPLHFGNGTRLTVT.

The CDR3 DNA reads TGTGCCAGCAGCCAAGTCCGGGACAGTTATGGCTACACCTTC. It yields the protein CASSQVRDSYGYTF. This chain uses TRBV14 with TRBJ1-2; 7 bases align to TRBD1. This CDR3 spans 14 amino acids. The germline V gene has CDR1 SGHDN and CDR2 FVKESK. The junction had 4 bases not matched to a gene; V was cut back by 1 base and J by 5 bases.

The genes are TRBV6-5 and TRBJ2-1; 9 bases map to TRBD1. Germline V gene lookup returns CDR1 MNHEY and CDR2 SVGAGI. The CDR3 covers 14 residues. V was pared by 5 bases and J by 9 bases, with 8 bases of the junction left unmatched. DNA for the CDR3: TGTGCCAGCAGTCTTCGACAGGGGGTAGGTGAGCAGTTCTTC. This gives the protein CASSLRQGVGEQFF.

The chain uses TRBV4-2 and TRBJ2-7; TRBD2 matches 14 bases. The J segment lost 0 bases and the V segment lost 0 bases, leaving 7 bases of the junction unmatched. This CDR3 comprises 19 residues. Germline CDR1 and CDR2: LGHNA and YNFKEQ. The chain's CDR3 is CASSQEGLAGALSSYEQYF. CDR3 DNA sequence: TGTGCCAGCAGCCAAGAGGGACTAGCGGGGGCCCTTAGCTCCTACGAGCAGTACTTC.

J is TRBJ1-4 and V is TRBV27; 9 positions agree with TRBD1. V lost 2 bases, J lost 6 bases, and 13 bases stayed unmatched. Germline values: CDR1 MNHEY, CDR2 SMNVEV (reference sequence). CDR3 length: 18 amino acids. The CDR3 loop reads CASSLRGQGARGYEKLFF. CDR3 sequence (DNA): TGTGCCAGCAGTTTAAGGGGACAGGGTGCGAGGGGTTATGAAAAACTGTTTTTT.